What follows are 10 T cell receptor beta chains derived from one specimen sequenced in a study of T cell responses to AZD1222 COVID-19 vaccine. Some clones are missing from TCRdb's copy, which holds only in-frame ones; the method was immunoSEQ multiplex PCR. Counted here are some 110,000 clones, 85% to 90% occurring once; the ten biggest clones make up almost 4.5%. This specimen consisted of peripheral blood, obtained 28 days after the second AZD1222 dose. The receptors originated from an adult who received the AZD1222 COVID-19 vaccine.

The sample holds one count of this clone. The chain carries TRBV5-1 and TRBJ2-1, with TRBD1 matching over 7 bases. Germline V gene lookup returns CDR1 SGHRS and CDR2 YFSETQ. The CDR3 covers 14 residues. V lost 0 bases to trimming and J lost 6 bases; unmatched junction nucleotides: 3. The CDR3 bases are TGCGCCAGCAGCTTGGGGGACAGTATCAATGAGCAGTTCTTC. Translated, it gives CASSLGDSINEQFF.

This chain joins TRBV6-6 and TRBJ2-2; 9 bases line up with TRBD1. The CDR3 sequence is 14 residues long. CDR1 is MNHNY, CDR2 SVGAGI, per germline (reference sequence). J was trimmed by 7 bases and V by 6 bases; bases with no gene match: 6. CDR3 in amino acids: CASRDRGLIGELFF. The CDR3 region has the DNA TGTGCCAGCAGGGACAGGGGATTAATCGGGGAGCTGTTTTTT.

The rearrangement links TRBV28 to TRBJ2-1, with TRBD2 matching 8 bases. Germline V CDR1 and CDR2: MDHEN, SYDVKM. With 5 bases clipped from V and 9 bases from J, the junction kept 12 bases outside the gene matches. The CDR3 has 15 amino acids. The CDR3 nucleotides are TGTGCCAGCAGTATGACCGGGACTAGGGTCCCTGAGCAGTTCTTC. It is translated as CASSMTGTRVPEQFF.

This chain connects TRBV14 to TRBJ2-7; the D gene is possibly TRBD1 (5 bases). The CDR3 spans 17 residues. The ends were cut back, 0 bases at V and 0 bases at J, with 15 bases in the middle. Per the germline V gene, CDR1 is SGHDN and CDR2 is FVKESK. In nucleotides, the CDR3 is TGTGCCAGCAGCCAAGATGTATCCCCAGGGTACTCCTACGAGCAGTACTTC. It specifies CASSQDVSPGYSYEQYF.

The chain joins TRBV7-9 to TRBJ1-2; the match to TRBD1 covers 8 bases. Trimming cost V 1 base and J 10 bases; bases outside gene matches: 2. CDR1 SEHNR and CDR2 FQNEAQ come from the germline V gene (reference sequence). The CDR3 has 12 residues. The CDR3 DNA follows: TGTGCCAGCAGCTTAGAGGACAGGGACTACACCTTC. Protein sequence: CASSLEDRDYTF. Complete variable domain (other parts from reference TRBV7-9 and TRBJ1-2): DTGVSQNPRHKITKRGQNVTFRCDPISEHNRLYWYRQTLGQGPEFLTYFQNEAQLEKSRLLSDRFSAERPKGSFSTLEIQRTEQGDSAMYLCASSLEDRDYTFGSGTRLTVV.

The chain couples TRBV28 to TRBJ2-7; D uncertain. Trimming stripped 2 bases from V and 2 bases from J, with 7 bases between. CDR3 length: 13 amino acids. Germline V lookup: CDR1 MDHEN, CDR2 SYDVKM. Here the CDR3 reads CASSLVQTYEQYF. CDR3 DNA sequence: TGTGCCAGCAGTTTAGTGCAGACCTACGAGCAGTACTTC.

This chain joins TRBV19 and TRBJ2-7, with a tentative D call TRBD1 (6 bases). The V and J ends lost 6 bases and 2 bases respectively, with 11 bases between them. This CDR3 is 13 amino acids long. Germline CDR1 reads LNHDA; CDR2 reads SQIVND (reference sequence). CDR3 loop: CASSRDNTYEQYF. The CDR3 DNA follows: TGTGCCAGTAGCCGGGACAATACCTACGAGCAGTACTTC. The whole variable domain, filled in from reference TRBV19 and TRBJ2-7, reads DGGITQSPKYLFRKEGQNVTLSCEQNLNHDAMYWYRQDPGQGLRLIYYSQIVNDFQKGDIAEGYSVSREKKESFPLTVTSAQKNPTAFYLCASSRDNTYEQYFGPGTRLTVT.

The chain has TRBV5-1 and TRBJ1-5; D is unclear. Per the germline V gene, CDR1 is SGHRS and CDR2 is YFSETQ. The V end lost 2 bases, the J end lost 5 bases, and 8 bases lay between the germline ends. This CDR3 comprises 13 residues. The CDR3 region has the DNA TGCGCCAGCAGCTTCCGCGGGGATCAGCCCCAGCATTTT. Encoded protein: CASSFRGDQPQHF.

The CDR3 bases are TGTGCCAGCAGCACTCGACAGGGTGGGGACACTGAAGCTTTCTTT. This gives the protein CASSTRQGGDTEAFF. The gene calls are TRBV7-2 and TRBJ1-1; 7 positions match TRBD1. Unmatched junction bases numbered 9, after V lost 5 bases and J lost 3 bases. Germline CDR1 reads SGHTA; CDR2 reads FQGNSA. The CDR3 is 15 amino acids.

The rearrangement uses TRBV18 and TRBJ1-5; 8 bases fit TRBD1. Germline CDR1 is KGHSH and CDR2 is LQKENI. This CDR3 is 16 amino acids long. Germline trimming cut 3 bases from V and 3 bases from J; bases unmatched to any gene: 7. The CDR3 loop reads CASSPPGQEFNQPQHF. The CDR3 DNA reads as TGTGCCAGCTCACCCCCGGGACAGGAGTTCAATCAGCCCCAGCATTTT.